This note documents a single T cell receptor (beta chain) sequence. The data stem from a study of blood T cell repertoires in COVID-19. Trimming removed 3 bases at V and 5 bases at J, with 10 bases between. The CDR3 extends over 14 amino acids. The germline V gene has CDR1 LNHDA and CDR2 SQIVND (reference sequence). Which cohort a participant joined came from the clinical history participants gave. The recovered donors of Cohort 3 showed two negative PCRs, clearance, or symptom resolution. Assay used: immunoSEQ multiplex PCR; TCRdb lists only in-frame clones, some missing. Of 200,000 to 250,000 clones detected, over 80% appear once; the ten largest clones hold 5.5% to 7.5%.

Material: PBMCs or T cells enriched from blood (not recorded which). V usage is TRBV19 and J usage is TRBJ1-4; D is possibly TRBD1 (6 bases). The receptor was derived from a woman aged 35 to 49 who had recovered from COVID-19. The CDR3 sequence: CASSMQGRNEKLFF. The CDR3 DNA reads TGTGCCAGTAGTATGCAGGGGCGCAATGAAAAACTGTTTTTT.